The 16 T cell receptor beta chains below all came from one sample that was sequenced in a study of T cells in Graves' hyperthyroidism and ophthalmopathy. The investigators amplified TCR beta CDR3 regions from RNA transcripts. First-round RT-PCR with HTBI primers amplified the TCR CDR3 region. From the multiplex PCR reads, TCRdb called clonotypes with MiXCR, one entry per CDR3 protein. Of under 300,000 distinct CDR3 sequences in the sample, about 13% were seen once. Sequenced: blood. The receptors come from a woman between 40 and 50 years old with Graves' hyperthyroidism.

The table lists this clonotype with a few counts. The chain employs TRBV7-9 and TRBJ1-2, with D uncertain. The CDR3 is 14 amino acids. Trimming took off 1 base at V and 8 bases at J, with 14 bases between the two ends. Germline CDR1 SEHNR, CDR2 FQNEAQ (reference sequence). The CDR3 DNA reads as TGTGCCAGCAGCTTAGAAGCTCGCTTTGAGGGCTACACCTTC. Translated, it gives CASSLEARFEGYTF.

This clonotype was recorded at least ten times. The genes are TRBV30 and TRBJ2-3; D possibly corresponds to TRBD2 (6 bases). The germline CDR1 and CDR2 sequences are GTSNPN and SVGIG (reference sequence). The ends were cut back, 7 bases at V and 0 bases at J, with 11 bases in the middle. CDR3 length: 13 amino acids. CDR3 coding DNA: TGTGCCTTGGGGAGGCTAAGCACAGATACGCAGTATTTT. Protein sequence: CALGRLSTDTQYF.

This clonotype has ten or more counts. The chain links TRBV3-1 to TRBJ2-3, with unresolved D. The germline CDR1 and CDR2 sequences are LGHDT and YNNKEL (reference sequence). Trimming stripped 1 base from V and 4 bases from J, with 6 bases between. CDR3 length: 13 amino acids. In DNA form, the CDR3 reads TGTGCCAGCAGCCAAGTCGAAGCAGATACGCAGTATTTT. It is translated as CASSQVEADTQYF.

This clonotype appeared many times. This chain connects TRBV7-9 to TRBJ2-7; 7 positions agree with TRBD1. Trimming took 5 bases from V and 5 from J; bases not matched to a gene: 12. The V gene's germline CDR1 is SEHNR and CDR2 FQNEAQ (reference sequence). The CDR3 is 15 amino acids. In DNA form, the CDR3 reads TGTGCCAGCAGCGACCGGGCCAGACAGGGCAACGAGCAGTACTTC. Amino acids: CASSDRARQGNEQYF.

This clonotype appeared many times. This chain links TRBV20-1 with TRBJ2-3; 10 bases align to TRBD1. Trimming at V came to 6 bases and at J to 2 bases, leaving 8 bases not matched to a gene. The germline CDR1 and CDR2 sequences are DFQATT and SNEGSKA (reference sequence). The CDR3 is 15 amino acids. As DNA, the CDR3 is TGCAGTGCGAGAACCGGGACAGGGGACACAGATACGCAGTATTTT. This sequence encodes CSARTGTGDTDTQYF.

This clonotype was counted ten times or more. The chain couples TRBV2 to TRBJ1-5; D gene unclear. Deletions cut 3 bases from V and 0 bases from J, with 12 bases between. Germline V gene lookup returns CDR1 SNHLY and CDR2 FYNNEI. This CDR3 comprises 16 residues. The CDR3 DNA is TGTGCCAGCAGTGAGTTAATGGGAGGTAGCAATCAGCCCCAGCATTTT. Translation: CASSELMGGSNQPQHF.

A word on this clonotype: This could be a read error, since a much larger clone is one nucleotide away. V and J are TRBV10-3 and TRBJ2-5, with TRBD1 matching over 9 bases. CDR3 length equals 17 residues. Germline CDR1 ENHRY, CDR2 SYGVKD. V dropped 8 bases and J dropped 1; count of bases not matched to a gene: 14. This CDR3 reads CAIGTGNLVGGQETQYF. CDR3 in DNA: TGTGCCATCGGGACAGGGAATCTAGTGGGAGGCCAAGAGACCCAGTACTTC.

This clonotype was found many times. This chain joins TRBV25-1 and TRBJ1-1, with 7 bases identical to TRBD1. The length of the CDR3 is 14 residues. The germline V gene encodes CDR1 MGHDK and CDR2 SYGVNS. V trimming: 9 bases; J trimming: 3 bases; junction bases outside the gene matches: 10. The CDR3 loop reads CARENRGADTEAFF. For the CDR3, the DNA is TGTGCCAGAGAAAACAGGGGAGCGGACACTGAAGCTTTCTTT.

This clonotype was seen only a few times. The chain employs TRBV6-1 and TRBJ2-3; 9 bases match TRBD2. The CDR3 extends over 14 amino acids. CDR1 and CDR2 from the germline V gene are MNHNS and SASEGT. J was trimmed by 2 bases and V by 6 bases; bases with no gene match: 3. CDR3 coding DNA: TGTGCCAGCAGGCGGGAGGGAGACACAGATACGCAGTATTTT. It specifies CASRREGDTDTQYF.

This rearrangement joins TRBV28 to TRBJ2-7, with 9 bases that match TRBD1. The V and J ends lost 6 bases and 6 bases, in that order; junction bases with no gene match: 12. The CDR3 is 15 residues long. Germline-derived CDR1 and CDR2 are MDHEN and SYDVKM. This CDR3 is CASRTTTRTGAEQYF. The CDR3 DNA sequence: TGTGCCAGCAGAACCACCACTCGGACAGGGGCCGAGCAGTACTTC.

The rearrangement joins TRBV5-6 to TRBJ1-2; D might be TRBD1 (5 bases). CDR1 is SGHDT, CDR2 YYEEEE, per germline. The CDR3 loop spans 14 amino acids. The ends were cut back, 5 bases at V and 3 bases at J, with 14 bases in the middle. CDR3 in amino acids: CASSYPGGDYGYTF. The CDR3 nucleotides are TGTGCCAGCAGTTACCCGGGGGGGGACTATGGCTACACCTTC.

This chain connects TRBV4-1 to TRBJ1-5; maybe TRBD1 (5 bases). The CDR3 runs 18 residues. V was clipped by 0 bases and J by 4 bases, with 19 bases between them. Germline loops: CDR1 MGHRA, CDR2 YSYEKL. The CDR3 sequence: CASSQEGQGVSGNQPQHF. In DNA form, the CDR3 reads TGCGCCAGCAGCCAAGAAGGTCAGGGCGTGAGTGGAAATCAGCCCCAGCATTTT.

This clonotype was picked up many times. The V call is TRBV18, the J call TRBJ2-7, with a possible D match to TRBD1 (5 bases). Trimming took off 6 bases at V and 3 bases at J, with 6 bases between the two ends. Germline CDR1 KGHSH, CDR2 LQKENI. The CDR3 consists of 11 residues. The CDR3, as DNA: TGTGCCAGCTCTACAGGCTACGAGCAGTACTTC. It yields the protein CASSTGYEQYF.

Concerning this clonotype itself: A much larger clone lies a single base off, so this may be a read error. The gene calls are TRBV12-3 or TRBV12-4 and TRBJ2-7; the D gene is possibly TRBD1 (5 bases). This CDR3 region has 14 residues. CDR3 sequence: CASSPPGRAYGQYF. CDR3 in DNA: TGTGCCAGCAGTCCACCCGGCAGGGCCTACGGGCAGTACTTC.

V usage is TRBV9 and J usage is TRBJ2-1; D is undetermined. V was shortened by 1 base and J by 5 bases, with 7 bases between the two germline ends. Germline lookup yields CDR1 SGDLS and CDR2 YYNGEE. The CDR3 is 13 residues long. The CDR3 nucleotides are TGTGCCAGCAGCGTAATAGCTAACAATGAGCAGTTCTTC. It codes for CASSVIANNEQFF.

The gene calls are TRBV19 and TRBJ1-4; D is possibly TRBD1 (6 bases). CDR3 length: 16 amino acids. Trimming took off 1 base at V and 7 bases at J, with 16 bases between the two ends. From germline, CDR1 is LNHDA and CDR2 SQIVND (reference sequence). The DNA for the CDR3 is TGTGCCAGTAGTATAGCCCCCAAGGGGGTGGGTGAAAAACTGTTTTTT. Translation: CASSIAPKGVGEKLFF.